The 5 T cell receptor beta chains below were found in one sample sequenced in a study of T cells in Graves' hyperthyroidism and ophthalmopathy. The source material, RNA transcripts, was used to amplify TCR beta CDR3 regions. Using the HTBI primer set, a first-round RT-PCR was run on the TCR CDR3. MiXCR, run by TCRdb on the multiplex PCR reads, gives a single entry per CDR3 protein. This table has a few hundred thousand distinct CDR3 sequences, about 43% appearing once. What was sequenced was peripheral blood or thyroid tissue (not recorded which). The receptors were gathered from an adult woman with Graves' disease, either hyperthyroidism or ophthalmopathy (not recorded which).

This clonotype was recorded at least ten times. The rearrangement joins TRBV10-3 to TRBJ1-1; D is ambiguous. Germline V gene lookup returns CDR1 ENHRY and CDR2 SYGVKD. CDR3 length: 14 amino acids. The ends were cut back, 8 bases at V and 1 base at J, with 14 bases in the middle. The CDR3: CAILKGAGNTEAFF. Written as DNA, the CDR3 is TGTGCCATCCTCAAAGGCGCGGGGAACACTGAAGCTTTCTTT.

The CDR3 DNA follows: TGTGCCAGCAGCTCCCGGGGCAGGGTAGGTGTATCTAATGAAAAACTGTTTTTT. Protein: CASSSRGRVGVSNEKLFF. This sequence joins TRBV7-3 and TRBJ1-4; D possibly corresponds to TRBD1 (5 bases). The V and J ends lost 4 bases and 3 bases respectively, with 21 bases between them. This CDR3 spans 18 amino acids. Germline-derived CDR1 and CDR2 are SGHTA and FQGTGA.

This clonotype has at least ten counts. The chain recombines TRBV6-5 with TRBJ2-7; possibly TRBD2 for D (5 bases). The V end lost 6 bases, the J end lost 2 bases, and 8 bases lay between the germline ends. Germline lookup yields CDR1 MNHEY and CDR2 SVGAGI. The CDR3 consists of 12 residues. The CDR3 sequence is CASRTGTYEQYF. CDR3 bases: TGTGCCAGCAGGACGGGGACCTACGAGCAGTACTTC.

This clonotype appeared many times. The chain combines TRBV10-3 with TRBJ2-5; maybe TRBD1 (5 bases). CDR3 length equals 13 residues. CDR1 and CDR2 from the germline V gene are ENHRY and SYGVKD. V lost 8 bases and J 0 bases, leaving 10 bases between the germline ends. DNA of the CDR3: TGTGCCATCTCCGACAGTTACCAAGAGACCCAGTACTTC. This gives the protein CAISDSYQETQYF.

This clonotype was recorded many times. The chain has TRBV7-2 and TRBJ2-5; D gene ambiguous. V was cut by 8 bases and J by 5 bases, with 9 bases left in between. Germline lookup yields CDR1 SGHTA and CDR2 FQGNSA. The CDR3 spans 11 residues. The CDR3 nucleotides read TGTGCCAGCTCCAAGTACGAGACCCAGTACTTC. Protein product: CASSKYETQYF.